This T cell receptor (beta chain) is drawn from a study of blood T cell repertoires in COVID-19. CDR1 SGHDT and CDR2 YYEEEE come from the germline V gene. V lost 3 bases and J lost 0, with 21 bases in between. The CDR3 is 18 amino acids. This clone was seen a single time. The assay was immunoSEQ multiplex PCR, and TCRdb's table has in-frame clones only and misses some. This sample has roughly 120,000 clones; 65% to 85% occur once, and the top ten carry approximately 1.8%. The sequencing sample was made of peripheral blood. The sequence came from a man between 65 and 79 years old with acute or convalescent COVID-19. V is TRBV5-6 and J is TRBJ1-1; D remains ambiguous. The CDR3 loop is CASSSNSRRKIMNTEAFF. In DNA, the CDR3 is TGTGCCAGCAGCTCCAACTCAAGGAGGAAGATAATGAACACTGAAGCTTTCTTT.